The sequence of this T cell receptor (beta chain) was determined in a study of T-cell reconstitution after alpha-beta-depleted transplantation in children. The CDR3 contains 15 residues. The V and J ends lost 5 bases and 2 bases respectively, with 10 bases between them. It was with unique molecular identifiers that the TCRbeta library was prepared. TCRdb passed the PCR reads through MiXCR, listing each CDR3 protein once. The profile covers 490,000 or so distinct CDR3 sequences, with around 13% appearing a single time and around 5.6% taken by the ten largest. The V call is TRBV12-3 or TRBV12-4, the J call TRBJ2-6, with a possible D match to TRBD2 (5 bases). The clonotype comes from a human donor who donated a stem cell graft to a child with combined immunodeficiency. This specimen was PBMCs from the stem cell graft donor, taken from the stem cell graft. The CDR3 region is CASSQRRAGANVLTF. The CDR3 nucleotides are TGTGCCAGCAGTCAGCGGCGGGCTGGGGCCAACGTCCTGACTTTC.